This T cell receptor (beta chain) was recovered during a study of blood T cell repertoires in COVID-19. Authors' methods: Amplification with reference gene primers provided the estimates of nucleated cell counts. Assay: immunoSEQ multiplex PCR; the TCRdb copy retains only in-frame clones and omits some. For V, J and clone size, that table is used; D and trimming come from the DNA. The sample records some 400,000 clones, 90% being singletons. On this clone: Other DNA sequences within the sample encode an identical CDR3.

The germline CDR1 and CDR2 sequences are MDHEN and SYDVKM. J gave up 7 bases and V 5 bases, and 8 bases lay outside the gene matches. The CDR3 loop spans 15 amino acids. The chain links TRBV28 to TRBJ1-6; TRBD1 aligns across 7 bases. This sequence was found in a man aged 18 to 30 with active or convalescent COVID-19. Sequencing input: peripheral blood. CDR3 DNA sequence: TGTGCCAGCAGTCTCTTACGACAGGGAAATTCACCCCTCCACTTT. It codes for CASSLLRQGNSPLHF.